This TCR beta chain was sequenced in a study of graft-versus-host responses after intestinal transplantation. Whole-study context: Multivisceral, liver-intestinal, or isolated intestinal grafts were transplanted into recipients. Following induction with anti-thymocyte globulin, all recipients were given tacrolimus and steroids for about 3 years.

Study-wide findings and caveats: Recipient marrow showed GvH clones, some seen first in ileum or blood. Association was observed between peak circulating GvH clone levels and early post-transplant HvG declines.

TCRdb's table, derived via immunoSEQ multiplex PCR, lists solely in-frame clones and lacks some. The sample has roughly 1,600 clones, approximately 80% seen once; the top ten hold approximately 32%. The CDR3 length is 13 residues. Trimming took off 5 bases at V and 2 bases at J, with 9 bases between the two ends. Germline CDR1 is MNHEY and CDR2 is SVGAGI. From the graft tissue, intraepithelial and lamina propria lymphocytes were released through processing. This clone was observed a single time. Its antigen is not identified. The specimen comprised ileum tissue, sampled 500 to 550 days after transplant. This receptor was obtained from a human patient who received an intestinal transplant, so some T cells may come from the graft donor. V usage is TRBV6-5 and J usage is TRBJ1-2; D uncertain. CDR3 loop: CASSLQLNYGYTF. In DNA form, the CDR3 reads TGTGCCAGCAGTCTACAGCTAAACTATGGCTACACCTTC.